Presented here are 11 T cell receptor beta chains from one specimen sequenced in a study of shared clonotypes between healthy human individuals. This table comes from immunoSEQ multiplex PCR, and its TCRdb copy is limited to in-frame clones, with some not included. Of around 1,900,000 clones detected, just under 95% appear once; the ten largest clones hold more than 1.5%. Naive CD8 cells lacked CD45RO, underwent positive selection for CCR7 and left out terminally differentiated effector memory CD45RA+ cells. Specimen: naive CD8+ T cells from PBMCs. The origin of the receptors is a man aged 18 to 30 in good health. Some clones in this sample may be carry-over from other donors' samples.

The J gene is TRBJ1-3, the V gene TRBV9; 7 nucleotides agree with TRBD1. With V trimmed by 3 bases and J by 5 bases, 8 bases remained unmatched. Per the germline V gene, CDR1 is SGDLS and CDR2 is YYNGEE. This CDR3 is 15 amino acids long. CDR3 sequence: CASSALGTARNTIYF. For the CDR3, the DNA is TGTGCCAGCAGCGCGCTTGGGACAGCCCGAAACACCATATATTTT.

This chain joins TRBV27 and TRBJ1-1; D is unclear. Germline assignment: CDR1 MNHEY and CDR2 SMNVEV (reference sequence). The CDR3 consists of 15 residues. Trimming took 3 bases from V and 3 from J, leaving 14 bases between them. The CDR3 bases are TGTGCCAGCAGTTTGATGGCCCCTTTGGACACTGAAGCTTTCTTT. This encodes CASSLMAPLDTEAFF.

CDR3 sequence reads: CASRGRGEAFF. In DNA, the CDR3 is TGCGCCAGCAGGGGCAGGGGAGAGGCTTTCTTT. The chain combines TRBV5-1 with TRBJ1-1; D is perhaps TRBD1 (6 bases). The CDR3 contains 11 residues. Trimming took 5 bases from V and 11 from J, leaving 13 bases between them. Germline V gene lookup returns CDR1 SGHRS and CDR2 YFSETQ.

The rearrangement uses TRBV27 and TRBJ2-2; 10 bases match TRBD2. The CDR3 length is 18 residues. The junction had 14 bases not matched to a gene; V was cut back by 10 bases and J by 0 bases. Germline CDR1 is MNHEY and CDR2 is SMNVEV (reference sequence). Here the CDR3 DNA reads TGTGCCAACTTAACTAGCGGGGTAGACCTCGCGAACACCGGGGAGCTGTTTTTT. Translating gives CANLTSGVDLANTGELFF.

The chain employs TRBV19 and TRBJ1-2; TRBD1 matches 7 bases. J lost 2 bases, V lost 9 bases, and 6 bases had no gene match. CDR1 is LNHDA, CDR2 SQIVND, per germline (reference sequence). The CDR3 totals 13 residues. The CDR3 is CARREGANYGYTF. CDR3 sequence (DNA): TGTGCCAGGCGGGAGGGGGCGAACTATGGCTACACCTTC. The full variable domain, in which reference TRBV19 and TRBJ1-2 provide the parts outside the CDR3, is DGGITQSPKYLFRKEGQNVTLSCEQNLNHDAMYWYRQDPGQGLRLIYYSQIVNDFQKGDIAEGYSVSREKKESFPLTVTSAQKNPTAFYLCARREGANYGYTFGSGTRLTVV.

This clone came up once. The rearrangement joins TRBV28 to TRBJ2-5; D is perhaps TRBD1 or TRBD2 (5 bases each). Trimming stripped 3 bases from V and 11 bases from J, with 13 bases between. This CDR3 contains 12 residues. Germline CDR1 MDHEN, CDR2 SYDVKM. The CDR3 is CASSLGTEEQYF. The CDR3 bases are TGTGCCAGCAGTTTGGGGACGGAGGAGCAGTACTTC. Filled out from reference TRBV28 and TRBJ2-5, the complete variable domain reads DVKVTQSSRYLVKRTGEKVFLECVQDMDHENMFWYRQDPGLGLRLIYFSYDVKMKEKGDIPEGYSVSREKKERFSLILESASTNQTSMYLCASSLGTEEQYFGPGTRLLVL.

This sequence joins TRBV7-2 and TRBJ2-1; TRBD2 agrees at 12 bases. Germline values: CDR1 SGHTA, CDR2 FQGNSA. The CDR3 is made up of 16 amino acids. Losses at the gene ends were 5 bases for V and 8 bases for J; bases not matched to a gene: 10. CDR3 nucleotides: TGTGCCAGCAGCGCTATTCTAGCGGGAGGGCGGTATGAGCAGTTCTTC. Protein: CASSAILAGGRYEQFF.

The chain carries TRBV7-2 and TRBJ1-2; D is ambiguous. Trimming shortened V by 2 bases and J by 4 bases, and 20 bases separated the two germline ends. This CDR3 has 17 residues. The germline V gene has CDR1 SGHTA and CDR2 FQGNSA. CDR3 loop: CASSLKVLRSSSYGYTF. The CDR3 DNA follows: TGTGCCAGCAGCTTAAAGGTACTCCGCAGTTCCTCCTATGGCTACACCTTC.

V is TRBV27 and J is TRBJ2-1; D remains unclear. Germline assignment: CDR1 MNHEY and CDR2 SMNVEV (reference sequence). The V end lost 8 bases, the J end lost 2 bases, and 13 bases lay between the germline ends. The CDR3 has 14 residues. The CDR3 DNA is TGTGCCAGCGCCAAGGTGAAAACCTACAATGAGCAGTTCTTC. Translating it yields CASAKVKTYNEQFF.

V and J are TRBV4-1 and TRBJ2-3; 9 bases align to TRBD2. CDR1 MGHRA and CDR2 YSYEKL come from the germline V gene. The length of the CDR3 is 16 residues. Germline trimming cut 2 bases from V and 0 bases from J; bases unmatched to any gene: 3. CDR3: CASSQLAGISTDTQYF. CDR3 DNA sequence: TGCGCCAGCAGCCAACTAGCGGGGATAAGCACAGATACGCAGTATTTT.

The rearrangement links TRBV4-1 to TRBJ1-5; D might be TRBD1 (5 bases). Germline V lookup: CDR1 MGHRA, CDR2 YSYEKL. V was shortened by 3 bases and J by 2 bases, with 17 bases between the two germline ends. The CDR3 is 17 amino acids. The CDR3 loop reads CASSQSPDRQRNQPQHF. The CDR3 DNA is TGCGCCAGCAGCCAGTCCCCCGATCGACAGCGCAATCAGCCCCAGCATTTT.